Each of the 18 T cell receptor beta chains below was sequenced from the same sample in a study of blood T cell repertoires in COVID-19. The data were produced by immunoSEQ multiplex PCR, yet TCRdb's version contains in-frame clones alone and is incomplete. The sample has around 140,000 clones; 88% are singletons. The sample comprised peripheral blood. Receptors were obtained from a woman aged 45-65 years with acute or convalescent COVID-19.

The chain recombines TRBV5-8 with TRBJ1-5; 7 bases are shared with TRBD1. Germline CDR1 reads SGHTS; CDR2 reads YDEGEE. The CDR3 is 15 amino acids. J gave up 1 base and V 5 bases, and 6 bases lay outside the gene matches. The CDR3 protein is CASSPQGLSNQPQHF. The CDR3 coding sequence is TGTGCCAGCAGTCCACAGGGGTTGAGCAATCAGCCCCAGCATTTT.

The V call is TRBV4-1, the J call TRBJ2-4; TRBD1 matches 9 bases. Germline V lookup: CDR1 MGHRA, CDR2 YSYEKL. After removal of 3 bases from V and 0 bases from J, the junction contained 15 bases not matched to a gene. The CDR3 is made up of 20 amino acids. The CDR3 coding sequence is TGCGCCAGCAGCCATTTACCGGGACAGGGCGAATCCCTAGCCAAAAACATTCAGTACTTC. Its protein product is CASSHLPGQGESLAKNIQYF.

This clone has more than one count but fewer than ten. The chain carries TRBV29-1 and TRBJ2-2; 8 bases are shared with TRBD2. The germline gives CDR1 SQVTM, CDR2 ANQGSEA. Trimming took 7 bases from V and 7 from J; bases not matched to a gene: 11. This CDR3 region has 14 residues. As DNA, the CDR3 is TGCAGCGCGGGGGGGCAGGGGCAGAGCGGGGAGCTGTTTTTT. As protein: CSAGGQGQSGELFF.

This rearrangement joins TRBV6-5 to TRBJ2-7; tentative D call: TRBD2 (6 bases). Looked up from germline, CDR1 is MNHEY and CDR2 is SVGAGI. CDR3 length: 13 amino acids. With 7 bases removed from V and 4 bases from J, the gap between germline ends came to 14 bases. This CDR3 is CASNRGTTYEQYF. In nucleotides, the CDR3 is TGTGCCAGCAATCGGGGGACGACTTACGAGCAGTACTTC.

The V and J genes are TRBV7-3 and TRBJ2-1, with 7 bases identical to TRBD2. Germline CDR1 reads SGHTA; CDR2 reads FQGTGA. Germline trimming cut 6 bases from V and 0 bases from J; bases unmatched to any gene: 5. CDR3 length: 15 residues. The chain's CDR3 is CASRFGGGSYNEQFF. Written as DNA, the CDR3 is TGTGCCAGCAGGTTCGGCGGGGGCTCCTACAATGAGCAGTTCTTC.

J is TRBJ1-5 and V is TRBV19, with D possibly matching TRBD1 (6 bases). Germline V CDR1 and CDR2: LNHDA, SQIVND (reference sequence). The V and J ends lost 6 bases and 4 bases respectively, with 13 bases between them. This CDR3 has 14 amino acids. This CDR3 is CASSGQSENQPQHF. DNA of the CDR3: TGTGCCAGTAGCGGACAGAGTGAAAATCAGCCCCAGCATTTT.

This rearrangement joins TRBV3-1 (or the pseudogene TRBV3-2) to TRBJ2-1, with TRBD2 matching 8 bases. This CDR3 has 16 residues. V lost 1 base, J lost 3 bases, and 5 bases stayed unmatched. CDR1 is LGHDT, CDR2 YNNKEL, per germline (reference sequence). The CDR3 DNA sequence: TGTGCCAGCAGCCAAGTCGGTAGCGGGAACTACAATGAGCAGTTCTTC. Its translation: CASSQVGSGNYNEQFF.

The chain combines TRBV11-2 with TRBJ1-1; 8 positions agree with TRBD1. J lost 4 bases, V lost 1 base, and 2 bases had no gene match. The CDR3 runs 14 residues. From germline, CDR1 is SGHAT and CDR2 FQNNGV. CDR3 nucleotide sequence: TGTGCCAGCAGCTTAGCCGGACAGGGCACTGAAGCTTTCTTT. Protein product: CASSLAGQGTEAFF.

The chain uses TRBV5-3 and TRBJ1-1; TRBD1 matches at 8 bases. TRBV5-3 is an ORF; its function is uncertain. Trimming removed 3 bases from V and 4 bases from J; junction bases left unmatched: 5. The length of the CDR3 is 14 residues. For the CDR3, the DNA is TGTGCCAGAAGCTGGGACAGGCACGGCACTGAAGCTTTCTTT. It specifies CARSWDRHGTEAFF.

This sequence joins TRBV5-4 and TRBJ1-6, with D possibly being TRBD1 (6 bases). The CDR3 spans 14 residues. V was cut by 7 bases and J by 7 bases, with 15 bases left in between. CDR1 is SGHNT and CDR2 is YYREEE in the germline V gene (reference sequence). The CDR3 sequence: CASFLQGTNSPLHF. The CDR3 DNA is TGTGCCAGCTTCCTACAGGGTACCAATTCACCCCTCCACTTT.

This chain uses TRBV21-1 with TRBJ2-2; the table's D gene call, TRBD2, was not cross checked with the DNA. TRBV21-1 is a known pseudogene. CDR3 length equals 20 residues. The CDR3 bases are TGTGCCAGCAGCATTTCGACAGGGGTGGTTAGCGGGAGGGGGACCGGGGAGCTGTTTTTT. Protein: CASSISTGVVSGRGTGELFF.

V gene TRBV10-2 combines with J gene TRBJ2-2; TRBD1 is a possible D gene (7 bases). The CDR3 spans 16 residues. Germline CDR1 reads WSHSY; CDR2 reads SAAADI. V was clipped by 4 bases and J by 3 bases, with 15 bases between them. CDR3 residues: CASSGLGRGDTGELFF. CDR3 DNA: TGCGCCAGCAGTGGGTTAGGCAGGGGGGACACCGGGGAGCTGTTTTTT.

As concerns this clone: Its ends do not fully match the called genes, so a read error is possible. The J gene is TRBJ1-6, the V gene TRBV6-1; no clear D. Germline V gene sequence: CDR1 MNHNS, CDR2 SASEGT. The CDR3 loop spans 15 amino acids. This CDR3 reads CASSEGPGLFSTLHF. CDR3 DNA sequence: TGTGCCAGCAGTGAAGGTCCCGGACTGTTTTCAACCCTCCACTTT.

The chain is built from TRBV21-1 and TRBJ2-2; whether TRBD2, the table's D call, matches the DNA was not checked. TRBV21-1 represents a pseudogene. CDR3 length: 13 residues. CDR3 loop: CASSIEGPGELFF. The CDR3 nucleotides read TGTGCCAGCAGCATCGAGGGCCCCGGGGAGCTGTTTTTT.

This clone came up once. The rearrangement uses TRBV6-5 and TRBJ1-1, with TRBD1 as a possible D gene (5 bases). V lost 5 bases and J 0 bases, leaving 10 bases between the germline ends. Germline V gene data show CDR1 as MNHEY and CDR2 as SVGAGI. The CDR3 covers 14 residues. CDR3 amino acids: CASSPSTVNTEAFF. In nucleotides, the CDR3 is TGTGCCAGCAGTCCGTCGACAGTGAACACTGAAGCTTTCTTT.

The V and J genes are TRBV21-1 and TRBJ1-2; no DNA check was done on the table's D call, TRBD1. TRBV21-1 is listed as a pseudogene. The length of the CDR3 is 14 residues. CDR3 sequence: CASTGQGLDYGYTF. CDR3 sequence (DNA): TGTGCCAGCACCGGACAGGGATTAGACTATGGCTACACCTTC.

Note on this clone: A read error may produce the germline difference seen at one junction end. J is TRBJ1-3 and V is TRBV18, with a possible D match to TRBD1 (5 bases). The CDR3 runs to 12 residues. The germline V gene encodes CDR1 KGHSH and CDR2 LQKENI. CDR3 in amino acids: CASSPLGGPIFF. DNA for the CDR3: TGTGCCAGCTCACCACTCGGGGGACCCATATTTTTT.

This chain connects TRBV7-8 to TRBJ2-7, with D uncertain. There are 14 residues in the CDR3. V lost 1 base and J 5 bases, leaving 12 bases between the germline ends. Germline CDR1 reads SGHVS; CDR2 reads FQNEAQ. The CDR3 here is CASSLEWQANEQYF. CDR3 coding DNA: TGTGCCAGCAGCTTAGAATGGCAGGCTAACGAGCAGTACTTC.